The clone carrying this T cell receptor beta chain came up a few times. The antigen remains undetermined. Trimming took 5 bases from V and 0 from J, leaving 23 bases between them. This CDR3 region has 18 residues. Germline lookup yields CDR1 SGHVS and CDR2 FQNEAQ. The ViraFEST assay expanded antigen-specific CD4+ T cells with viral peptide pools before sequencing. Subsequent to 10 days of culture, CD4+ T cells were isolated. Testing of the vaccine recipients showed negative nucleocapsid antibodies and no prior SARS-CoV-2 infection. Culturing of about 2 million PBMC per well took place with about 9 IU/ml IL-2 and approximately 10 ug/ml peptides. This entry is derived from a study of vaccination effects on CD4 cells after COVID-19. Overall study findings and caveats: Late in the post-vaccination period, infection-induced and vaccine-induced clones underwent marked clonal contraction. Healthy vaccinees' vaccine-induced clones included only 1 of 255 that recognized common cold coronaviruses.

Repertoires were generated with immunoSEQ multiplex PCR, while TCRdb's copy carries only in-frame clones and drops some. Of around 55,000 clones in the sample, 70% were seen once. V usage is TRBV7-8 and J usage is TRBJ2-7; D possibly corresponds to TRBD1 (5 bases). The receptor comes from a human donor who received a COVID-19 vaccine. Sequenced material: CD4+ T cells from PBMCs cultured with SARS-CoV-2 spike peptides, taken before COVID-19 vaccination. The DNA of the CDR3 is TGTGCCAGCAGCCCCCTAGGGGTTGACACCCGGACCTCCTACGAGCAGTACTTC. Protein product: CASSPLGVDTRTSYEQYF.